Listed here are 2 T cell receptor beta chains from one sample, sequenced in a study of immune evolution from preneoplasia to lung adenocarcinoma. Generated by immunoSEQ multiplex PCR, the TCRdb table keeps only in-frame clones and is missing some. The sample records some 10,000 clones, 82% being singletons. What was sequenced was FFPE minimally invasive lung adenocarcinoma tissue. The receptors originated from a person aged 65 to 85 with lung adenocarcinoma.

In nucleotides, the CDR3 is TGTGCCAGCAGCGTAGGCGAGCGTTTGGGCGAGCAGTACTTC. As protein: CASSVGERLGEQYF. This sequence joins TRBV9 and TRBJ2-7; D gene ambiguous. CDR1 SGDLS and CDR2 YYNGEE come from the germline V gene. CDR3 length equals 14 residues. V was trimmed by 0 bases and J by 6 bases, leaving 13 bases between them.

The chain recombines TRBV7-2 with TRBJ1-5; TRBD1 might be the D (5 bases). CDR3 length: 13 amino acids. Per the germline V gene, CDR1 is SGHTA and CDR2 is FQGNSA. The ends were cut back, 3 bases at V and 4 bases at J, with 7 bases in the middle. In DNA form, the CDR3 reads TGTGCCAGCAGCTTGGGACCAAATCAGCCCCAGCATTTT. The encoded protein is CASSLGPNQPQHF.